Presented here are 14 T cell receptor beta chains from one specimen sequenced in a study of blood T cell repertoires in COVID-19. Profiling relied on immunoSEQ multiplex PCR, and the TCRdb table lists in-frame clones only, not all of them. In the table there are 350,000 to 450,000 clones, about 89% of which are singletons. The sequenced sample was peripheral blood. These receptors came from a middle-aged woman with COVID-19, enrolled during active disease.

This rearrangement joins TRBV4-3 to TRBJ1-6; no clear D. The CDR3 runs 16 residues. Trimming cost V 0 bases and J 0 bases, with 6 bases left between them. Looked up from germline, CDR1 is LGHNA and CDR2 is YSLEER. The CDR3 is CASSQDPVSYNSPLHF. Written as DNA, the CDR3 is TGCGCCAGCAGCCAAGATCCGGTCTCCTATAATTCACCCCTCCACTTT.

V usage is TRBV5-1 and J usage is TRBJ2-7, with a weak D call TRBD2 (5 bases). The CDR3 covers 16 residues. From germline, CDR1 is SGHRS and CDR2 YFSETQ. Trimming removed 4 bases at V and 0 bases at J, with 17 bases between. CDR3 protein: CASSPLGVGSSYEQYF. The DNA of the CDR3 is TGCGCCAGCAGCCCTTTGGGAGTTGGCAGCTCCTACGAGCAGTACTTC.

V gene TRBV27 combines with J gene TRBJ2-1; D unclear. CDR1 and CDR2 (germline): MNHEY, SMNVEV (reference sequence). The V end lost 4 bases, the J end lost 0 bases, and 10 bases lay between the germline ends. The length of the CDR3 is 15 residues. The CDR3 sequence: CASSSRGVSYNEQFF. CDR3 nucleotide sequence: TGTGCCAGCAGTTCTCGAGGAGTCTCCTACAATGAGCAGTTCTTC.

The rearrangement uses TRBV7-9 and TRBJ1-5, with D hard to call. The length of the CDR3 is 12 residues. Trimming left V 3 bases short and J 7 bases short, with 7 bases between. Germline values: CDR1 SEHNR, CDR2 FQNEAQ (reference sequence). The CDR3, as DNA: TGTGCCAGCAGCTTTTTCGAGCAGCCCCAGCATTTT. The encoded protein is CASSFFEQPQHF.

V usage is TRBV29-1 and J usage is TRBJ1-2; 8 nucleotides agree with TRBD1. From germline, CDR1 is SQVTM and CDR2 ANQGSEA. The CDR3 has 12 amino acids. V shed 7 bases and J 6 bases; nucleotides not matched to a gene: 7. CDR3 region: CSDNQGADGYTF. CDR3 DNA: TGCAGCGACAACCAGGGGGCTGATGGCTACACCTTC.

The chain recombines TRBV14 with TRBJ2-1; TRBD2 agrees at 11 bases. Looked up from germline, CDR1 is SGHDN and CDR2 is FVKESK. This CDR3 comprises 20 residues. Trimming cost V 1 base and J 16 bases; bases outside gene matches: 27. The CDR3: CASSQGGWDLTSGEKPSSFF. The CDR3 DNA is TGTGCCAGCAGCCAAGGCGGTTGGGATTTGACTAGCGGGGAAAAACCCTCTTCTTTCTTC.

The rearrangement links TRBV11-2 to TRBJ2-1; perhaps TRBD1 as D (6 bases). Trimming stripped 4 bases from V and 0 bases from J, with 10 bases between. There are 15 residues in the CDR3. Germline CDR1 and CDR2: SGHAT and FQNNGV. Here the CDR3 DNA reads TGTGCCAGCAGCTCAGGGGCCCTCTCCTACAATGAGCAGTTCTTC. It specifies CASSSGALSYNEQFF.

The rearrangement joins TRBV5-5 to TRBJ2-1; the match to TRBD2 covers 11 bases. CDR1 is SGHKS and CDR2 is YYEKEE in the germline V gene (reference sequence). The length of the CDR3 is 17 residues. The junction had 13 bases not matched to a gene; V was cut back by 4 bases and J by 7 bases. The CDR3 DNA sequence: TGTGCCAGCAGCAGGGGACTAGCGGAACCGGCTGGGAATGAGCAGTTCTTC. Translation gives CASSRGLAEPAGNEQFF. The full variable domain, its missing parts supplied by reference TRBV5-5 and TRBJ2-1, is DAGVTQSPTHLIKTRGQQVTLRCSPISGHKSVSWYQQVLGQGPQFIFQYYEKEERGRGNFPDRFSARQFPNYSSELNVNALLLGDSALYLCASSRGLAEPAGNEQFFGPGTRLTVL.

This chain links TRBV30 with TRBJ1-2; the D gene is possibly TRBD1 (6 bases). CDR3 size: 12 residues. Trimming shortened V by 2 bases and J by 7 bases, and 11 bases separated the two germline ends. Germline assignment: CDR1 GTSNPN and CDR2 SVGIG (reference sequence). The CDR3, as DNA: TGTGCCTGGAGTCTCGGACAGTCTGGCTACACCTTC. Amino acids: CAWSLGQSGYTF.

This chain joins TRBV7-9 and TRBJ1-1, with D uncertain. The CDR3 runs 16 residues. V was pared by 6 bases and J by 0 bases, with 17 bases between. Germline V CDR1 and CDR2: SEHNR, FQNEAQ (reference sequence). This CDR3 is CASRVGTRSVNTEAFF. As DNA, the CDR3 is TGTGCCAGCAGGGTCGGTACTAGGAGCGTGAACACTGAAGCTTTCTTT. Full variable domain (outside the CDR3, taken from reference TRBV7-9 and TRBJ1-1): DTGVSQNPRHKITKRGQNVTFRCDPISEHNRLYWYRQTLGQGPEFLTYFQNEAQLEKSRLLSDRFSAERPKGSFSTLEIQRTEQGDSAMYLCASRVGTRSVNTEAFFGQGTRLTVV.

The chain is built from TRBV19 and TRBJ2-5; no clear D. V was shortened by 4 bases and J by 1 base, with 10 bases between the two germline ends. CDR1 LNHDA and CDR2 SQIVND come from the germline V gene (reference sequence). The CDR3 has 14 amino acids. CDR3 loop: CASSKKRGQETQYF. CDR3 nucleotides: TGTGCCAGTAGTAAAAAGAGAGGCCAAGAGACCCAGTACTTC.

The rearrangement joins TRBV29-1 to TRBJ2-3; 9 nucleotides line up with TRBD2. The CDR3 covers 18 residues. Trimming cost V 4 bases and J 0 bases; bases outside gene matches: 14. CDR1 and CDR2 (germline): SQVTM, ANQGSEA. The CDR3, as DNA: TGCAGCGTTGGAGGTAGCGGGGGACCACTTCATAGCACAGATACGCAGTATTTT. It translates to CSVGGSGGPLHSTDTQYF.

This sequence joins TRBV20-1 and TRBJ2-7; D perhaps matches TRBD2 (5 bases). Germline V gene lookup returns CDR1 DFQATT and CDR2 SNEGSKA (reference sequence). The CDR3 sequence is 11 residues long. Deletions cut 3 bases from V and 12 bases from J, with 15 bases between. CDR3 nucleotides: TGCAGTGCTAGCAAAGTAGGGAGCACGTACTTC. Residues: CSASKVGSTYF.

The V call is TRBV4-3, the J call TRBJ2-2; 10 positions agree with TRBD2. Germline V gives CDR1 LGHNA, CDR2 YSLEER. After removal of 0 bases from V and 6 bases from J, the junction contained 7 bases not matched to a gene. This CDR3 comprises 17 residues. CDR3 sequence (DNA): TGCGCCAGCAGCCAAGATGAGAGCGGGGGGGCGTCCGGGGAGCTGTTTTTT. Encoded protein: CASSQDESGGASGELFF.